This TCR beta chain was found in a study of TIL therapy for anti-PD-1-resistant metastatic lung cancer. About the study: By whole-exome sequencing, median non-synonymous tumor mutation burden was less than 1.6 mutations per megabase.

Sequencing used immunoSEQ v3. Clones were read by immunoSEQ multiplex PCR, and TCRdb kept only the in-frame ones, dropping some. Counted here are 95,000 or so clones, around 71% occurring once; the ten biggest clones make up approximately 11%. The CDR3 has 14 residues. The germline V gene has CDR1 MNHEY and CDR2 SVGAGI. The V segment lost 9 bases and the J segment 6 bases; nucleotides outside the gene matches: 5. Time point described: pre-treatment sample, taken before nivolumab and TIL therapy. Pleural nodules or supraclavicular lymph nodes made up most of the excised metastases sampled. The source is a person aged 30 to 80 with non-small cell lung cancer. Sequences were derived from tumor tissue, sampled at baseline. This sequence joins TRBV6-5 and TRBJ2-2; 12 bases agree with TRBD1. The CDR3 nucleotides are TGTGCCAGTTCCGGGACAGGGGGCTCCGGGGAGCTGTTTTTT. It yields the protein CASSGTGGSGELFF.